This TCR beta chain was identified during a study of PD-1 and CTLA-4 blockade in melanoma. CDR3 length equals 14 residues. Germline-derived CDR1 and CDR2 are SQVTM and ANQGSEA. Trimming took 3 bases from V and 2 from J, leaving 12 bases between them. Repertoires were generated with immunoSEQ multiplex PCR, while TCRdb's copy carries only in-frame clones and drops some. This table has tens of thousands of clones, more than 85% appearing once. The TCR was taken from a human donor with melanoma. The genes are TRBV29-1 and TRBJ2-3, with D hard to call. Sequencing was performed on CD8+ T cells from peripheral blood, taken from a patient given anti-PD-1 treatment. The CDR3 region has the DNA TGCAGCGTTGAGAGATCAGACAACACAGATACGCAGTATTTT. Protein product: CSVERSDNTDTQYF.